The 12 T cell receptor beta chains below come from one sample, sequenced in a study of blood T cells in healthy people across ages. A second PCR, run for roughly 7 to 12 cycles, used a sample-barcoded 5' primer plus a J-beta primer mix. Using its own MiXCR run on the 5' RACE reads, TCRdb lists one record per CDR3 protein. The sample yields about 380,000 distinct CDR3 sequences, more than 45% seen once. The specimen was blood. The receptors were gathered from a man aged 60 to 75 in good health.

This CDR3 is CASSQELAAPYNEQFF. In DNA, the CDR3 is TGCGCCAGCAGCCAAGAGCTCGCGGCGCCCTACAATGAGCAGTTCTTC. The V call is TRBV4-1, the J call TRBJ2-1, with unresolved D. Germline loops: CDR1 MGHRA, CDR2 YSYEKL. The CDR3 has 16 amino acids. V lost 0 bases and J lost 2, with 11 bases in between.

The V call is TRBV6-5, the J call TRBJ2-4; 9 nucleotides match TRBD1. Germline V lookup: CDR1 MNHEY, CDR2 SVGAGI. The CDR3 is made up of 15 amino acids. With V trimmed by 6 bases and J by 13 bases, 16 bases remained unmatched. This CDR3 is CASRPDRGATFKQYF. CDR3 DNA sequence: TGTGCCAGCAGACCGGACAGGGGAGCGACCTTCAAGCAGTACTTC.

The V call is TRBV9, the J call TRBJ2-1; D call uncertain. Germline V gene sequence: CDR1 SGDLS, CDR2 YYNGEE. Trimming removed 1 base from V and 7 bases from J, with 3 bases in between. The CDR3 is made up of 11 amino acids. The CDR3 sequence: CASSVRNEQFF. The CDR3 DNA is TGTGCCAGCAGCGTAAGGAATGAGCAGTTCTTC.

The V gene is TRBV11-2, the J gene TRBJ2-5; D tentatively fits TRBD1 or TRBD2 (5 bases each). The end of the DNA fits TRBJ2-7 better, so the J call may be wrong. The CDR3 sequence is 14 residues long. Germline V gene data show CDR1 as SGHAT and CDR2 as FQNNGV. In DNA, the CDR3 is TGTGCCAGCAGCTTGAGGGGCGAATTCTACGAGCAGTACTTC. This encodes CASSLRGEFYEQYF.

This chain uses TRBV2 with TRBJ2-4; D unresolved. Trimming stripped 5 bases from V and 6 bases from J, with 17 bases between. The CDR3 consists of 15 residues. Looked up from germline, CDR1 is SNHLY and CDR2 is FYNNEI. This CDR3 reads CASSRYTLLPNIQYF. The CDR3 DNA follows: TGTGCCAGCAGTAGATACACGCTCCTCCCAAACATTCAGTACTTC.

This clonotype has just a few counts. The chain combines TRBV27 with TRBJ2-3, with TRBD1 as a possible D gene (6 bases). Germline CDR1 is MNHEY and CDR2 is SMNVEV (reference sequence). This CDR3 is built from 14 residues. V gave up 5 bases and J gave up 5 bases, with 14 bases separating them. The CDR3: CASSEQGRGDTQYF. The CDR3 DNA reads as TGTGCCAGCAGTGAGCAGGGGAGAGGAGATACGCAGTATTTT.

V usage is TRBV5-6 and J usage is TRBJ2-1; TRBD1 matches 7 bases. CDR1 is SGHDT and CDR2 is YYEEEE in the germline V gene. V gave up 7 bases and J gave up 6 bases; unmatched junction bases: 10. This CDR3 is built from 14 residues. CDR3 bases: TGTGCCAGCGCCCGGGACAGCTTTCTCAATGAGCAGTTCTTC. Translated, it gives CASARDSFLNEQFF.

Here the CDR3 DNA reads TGTGCCAGCAGCCCCAACAGGGCGGCAGATACGCAGTATTTT. It codes for CASSPNRAADTQYF. This sequence joins TRBV7-2 and TRBJ2-3, with D maybe TRBD1 (6 bases). The germline V gene has CDR1 SGHTA and CDR2 FQGNSA. Trimming shortened V by 5 bases and J by 4 bases, and 13 bases separated the two germline ends. The CDR3 totals 14 residues.

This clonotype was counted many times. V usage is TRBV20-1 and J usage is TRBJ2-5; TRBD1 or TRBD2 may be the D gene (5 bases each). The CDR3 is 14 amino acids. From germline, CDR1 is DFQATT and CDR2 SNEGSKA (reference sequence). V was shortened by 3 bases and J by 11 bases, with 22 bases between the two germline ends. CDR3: CSARGRGTPNEQYF. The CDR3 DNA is TGCAGTGCTAGGGGCAGAGGGACCCCCAATGAGCAGTACTTC.

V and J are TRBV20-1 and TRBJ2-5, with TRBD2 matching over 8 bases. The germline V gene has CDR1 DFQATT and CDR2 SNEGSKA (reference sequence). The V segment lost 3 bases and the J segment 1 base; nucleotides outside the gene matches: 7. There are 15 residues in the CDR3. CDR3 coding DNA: TGCAGTGCTAGCCCGACTAGCGATACCCAAGAGACCCAGTACTTC. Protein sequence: CSASPTSDTQETQYF.

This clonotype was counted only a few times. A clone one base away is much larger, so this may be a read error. The CDR3 protein is CSAWSSGSLNEQYF. The CDR3 DNA sequence: TGCAGTGCTTGGTCTAGCGGGAGTCTCAATGAGCAGTACTTC. The chain joins TRBV20-1 to TRBJ2-5, with 10 bases lining up with TRBD2. This CDR3 contains 14 residues. V lost 5 bases to trimming and J lost 11 bases; unmatched junction nucleotides: 14. Per the germline V gene, CDR1 is DFQATT and CDR2 is SNEGSKA (reference sequence).

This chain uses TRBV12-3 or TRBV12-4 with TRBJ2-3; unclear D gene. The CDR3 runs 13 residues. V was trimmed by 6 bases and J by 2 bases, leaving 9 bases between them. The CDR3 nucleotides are TGTGCCAGCAGGGGCGAGAACACAGATACGCAGTATTTT. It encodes CASRGENTDTQYF.